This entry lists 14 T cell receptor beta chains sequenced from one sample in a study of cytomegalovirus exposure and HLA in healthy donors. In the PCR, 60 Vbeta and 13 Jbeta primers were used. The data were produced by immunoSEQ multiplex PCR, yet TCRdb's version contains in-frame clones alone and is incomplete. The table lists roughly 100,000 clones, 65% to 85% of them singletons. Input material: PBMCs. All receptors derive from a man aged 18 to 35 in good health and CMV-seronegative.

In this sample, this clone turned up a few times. The CDR3 sequence: CASSLGQKAFF. The CDR3 bases are TGTGCCAGCAGCTTAGGGCAGAAAGCTTTCTTT. V is TRBV11-3 and J is TRBJ1-1; D unclear. This CDR3 region has 11 residues. Germline V CDR1 and CDR2: SGHNT, YENEEA. Between the trimmed V and J ends, which lost 1 base and 9 bases, there was a span of 6 bases.

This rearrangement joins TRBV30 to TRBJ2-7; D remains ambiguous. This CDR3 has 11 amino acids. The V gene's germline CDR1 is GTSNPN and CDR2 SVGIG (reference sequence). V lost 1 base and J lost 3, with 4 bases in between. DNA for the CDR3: TGTGCCTGGAGTGATCGCTACGAGCAGTACTTC. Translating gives CAWSDRYEQYF. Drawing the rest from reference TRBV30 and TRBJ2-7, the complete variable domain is SQTIHQWPATLVQPVGSPLSLECTVEGTSNPNLYWYRQAAGRGLQLLFYSVGIGQISSEVPQNLSASRPQDRQFILSSKKLLLSDSGFYLCAWSDRYEQYFGPGTRLTVT.

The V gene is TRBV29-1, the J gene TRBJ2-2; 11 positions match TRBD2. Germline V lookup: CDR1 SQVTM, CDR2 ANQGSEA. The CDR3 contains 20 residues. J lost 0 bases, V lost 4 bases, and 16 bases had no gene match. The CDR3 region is CSVVGRGGLAGGANTGELFF. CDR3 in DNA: TGCAGCGTTGTTGGTCGGGGAGGGCTAGCGGGAGGAGCGAACACCGGGGAGCTGTTTTTT.

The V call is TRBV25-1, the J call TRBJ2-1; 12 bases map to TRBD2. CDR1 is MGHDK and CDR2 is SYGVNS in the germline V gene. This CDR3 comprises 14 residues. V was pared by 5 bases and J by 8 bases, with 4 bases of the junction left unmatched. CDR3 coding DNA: TGTGCCAGCAGTACTAGCGGGAGGCTCGATGAGCAGTTCTTC. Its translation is CASSTSGRLDEQFF.

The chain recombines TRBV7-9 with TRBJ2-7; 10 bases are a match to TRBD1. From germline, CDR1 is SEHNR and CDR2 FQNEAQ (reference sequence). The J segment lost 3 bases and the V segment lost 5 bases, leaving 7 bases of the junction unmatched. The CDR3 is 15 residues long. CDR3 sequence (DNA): TGTGCCAGCAGCCGAGACAGGGGGCAGCTCTACGAGCAGTACTTC. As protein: CASSRDRGQLYEQYF. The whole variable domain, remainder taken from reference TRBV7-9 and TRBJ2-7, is DTGVSQNPRHKITKRGQNVTFRCDPISEHNRLYWYRQTLGQGPEFLTYFQNEAQLEKSRLLSDRFSAERPKGSFSTLEIQRTEQGDSAMYLCASSRDRGQLYEQYFGPGTRLTVT.

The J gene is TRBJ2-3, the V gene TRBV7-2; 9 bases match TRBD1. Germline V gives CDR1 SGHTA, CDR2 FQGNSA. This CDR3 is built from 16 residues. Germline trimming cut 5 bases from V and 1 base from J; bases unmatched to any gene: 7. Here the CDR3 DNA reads TGTGCCAGCAGCCTAACAGGGGGCGCCGGCACAGATACGCAGTATTTT. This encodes CASSLTGGAGTDTQYF. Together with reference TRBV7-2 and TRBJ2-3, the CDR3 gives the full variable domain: GAGVSQSPSNKVTEKGKDVELRCDPISGHTALYWYRQSLGQGLEFLIYFQGNSAPDKSGLPSDRFSAERTGGSVSTLTIQRTQQEDSAVYLCASSLTGGAGTDTQYFGPGTRLTVL.

The CDR3: CSASSGAGYTF. The CDR3 coding sequence is TGCAGTGCTAGTTCAGGGGCCGGCTACACCTTC. The chain recombines TRBV20-1 with TRBJ1-2, with a tentative D call TRBD1 (6 bases). The CDR3 length is 11 residues. Germline V gene sequence: CDR1 DFQATT, CDR2 SNEGSKA (reference sequence). V dropped 3 bases and J dropped 8 bases, with 10 bases sitting between them.

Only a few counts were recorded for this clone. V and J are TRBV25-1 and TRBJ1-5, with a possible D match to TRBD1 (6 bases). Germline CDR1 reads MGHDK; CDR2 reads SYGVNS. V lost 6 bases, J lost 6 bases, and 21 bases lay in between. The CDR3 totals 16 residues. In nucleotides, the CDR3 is TGTGCCAGCAGGCTAAGGACAGAAAGGATTGTTCAGCCCCAGCATTTT. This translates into CASRLRTERIVQPQHF.

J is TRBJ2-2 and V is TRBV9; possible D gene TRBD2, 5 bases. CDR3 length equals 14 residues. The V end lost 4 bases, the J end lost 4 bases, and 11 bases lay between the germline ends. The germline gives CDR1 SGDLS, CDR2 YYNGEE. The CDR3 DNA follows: TGTGCCAGCAGCTACCTCACTAGCACCGGGGAGCTGTTTTTT. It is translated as CASSYLTSTGELFF. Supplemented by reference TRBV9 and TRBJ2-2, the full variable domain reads DSGVTQTPKHLITATGQRVTLRCSPRSGDLSVYWYQQSLDQGLQFLIQYYNGEERAKGNILERFSAQQFPDLHSELNLSSLELGDSALYFCASSYLTSTGELFFGEGSRLTVL.

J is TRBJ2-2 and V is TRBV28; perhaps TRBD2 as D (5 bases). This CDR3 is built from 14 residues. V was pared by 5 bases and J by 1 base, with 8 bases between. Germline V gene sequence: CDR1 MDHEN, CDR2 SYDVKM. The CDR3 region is CASSNSGNTGELFF. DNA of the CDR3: TGTGCCAGCAGTAACAGCGGGAACACCGGGGAGCTGTTTTTT.

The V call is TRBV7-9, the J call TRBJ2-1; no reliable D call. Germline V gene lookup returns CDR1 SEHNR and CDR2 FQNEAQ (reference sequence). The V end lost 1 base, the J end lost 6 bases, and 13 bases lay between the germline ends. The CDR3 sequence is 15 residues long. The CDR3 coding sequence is TGTGCCAGCAGCTTAGGGCAGTCCCGCGGCAATGAGCAGTTCTTC. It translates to CASSLGQSRGNEQFF.

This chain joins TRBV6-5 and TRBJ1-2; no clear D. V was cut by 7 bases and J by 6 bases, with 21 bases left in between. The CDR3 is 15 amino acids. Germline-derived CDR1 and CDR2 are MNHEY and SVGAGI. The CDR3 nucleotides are TGTGCCAGCATTCGCGGGAGGCAGTCCCTAGATGGCTACACCTTC. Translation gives CASIRGRQSLDGYTF.

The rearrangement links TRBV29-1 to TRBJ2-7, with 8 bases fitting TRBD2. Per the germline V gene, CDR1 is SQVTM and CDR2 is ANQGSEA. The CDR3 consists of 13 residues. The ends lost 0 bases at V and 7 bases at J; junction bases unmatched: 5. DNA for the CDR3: TGCAGCGTTGAAGAACGGGGGGGCAGGGAGCAGTACTTC. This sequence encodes CSVEERGGREQYF.

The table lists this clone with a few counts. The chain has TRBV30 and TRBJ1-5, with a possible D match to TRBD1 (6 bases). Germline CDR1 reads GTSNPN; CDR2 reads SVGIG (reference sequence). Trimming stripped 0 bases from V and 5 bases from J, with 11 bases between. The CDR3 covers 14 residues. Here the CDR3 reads CAWSVGGADQPQHF. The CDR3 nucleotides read TGTGCCTGGAGTGTAGGGGGGGCCGATCAGCCCCAGCATTTT.